This TCR beta chain emerged from a study of shared clonotypes between healthy human individuals. This clone has a single count. Its antigen is not identified. In the authors' methods: Filtering was not the same, since immunoSEQ gave junction-only sequences without quality scores. Here immunoSEQ multiplex PCR was the method, and the copy in TCRdb shows in-frame clones only, minus some. The V and J calls and clone size are taken from that table; D and trimming were inferred from the DNA. The sample has roughly 2.4 million clones, roughly 95% seen once. Study-level results: Shared across a few donors were 4% to 6% of the naive CD4 clonotypes.

This TCR was sampled from a young man in good health. The sequencing input was naive CD4+ T cells sorted from blood. The subset here: CD45RA+ positively selected.

CDR3: CASIVGGFVGYTF. The CDR3 region has the DNA TGTGCCAGCATTGTAGGGGGTTTTGTTGGCTACACCTTC. The chain links TRBV2 to TRBJ1-2, with D possibly matching TRBD1 (6 bases). Germline V gene sequence: CDR1 SNHLY, CDR2 FYNNEI. This CDR3 is 13 amino acids long. V was trimmed by 7 bases and J by 7 bases, leaving 16 bases between them.